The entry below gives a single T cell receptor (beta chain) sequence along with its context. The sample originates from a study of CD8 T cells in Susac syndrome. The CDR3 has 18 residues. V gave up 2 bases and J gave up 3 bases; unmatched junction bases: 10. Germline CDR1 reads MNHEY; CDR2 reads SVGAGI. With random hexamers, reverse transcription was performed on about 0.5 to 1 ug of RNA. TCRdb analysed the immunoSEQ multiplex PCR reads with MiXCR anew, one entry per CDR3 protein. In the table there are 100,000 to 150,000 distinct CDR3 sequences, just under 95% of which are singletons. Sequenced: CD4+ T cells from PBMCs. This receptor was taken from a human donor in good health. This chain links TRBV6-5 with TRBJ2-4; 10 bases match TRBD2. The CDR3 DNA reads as TGTGCCAGCAGTTACGCCGCTAGCGGGAGATCTAGCAAAAACATTCAGTACTTC. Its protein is CASSYAASGRSSKNIQYF.